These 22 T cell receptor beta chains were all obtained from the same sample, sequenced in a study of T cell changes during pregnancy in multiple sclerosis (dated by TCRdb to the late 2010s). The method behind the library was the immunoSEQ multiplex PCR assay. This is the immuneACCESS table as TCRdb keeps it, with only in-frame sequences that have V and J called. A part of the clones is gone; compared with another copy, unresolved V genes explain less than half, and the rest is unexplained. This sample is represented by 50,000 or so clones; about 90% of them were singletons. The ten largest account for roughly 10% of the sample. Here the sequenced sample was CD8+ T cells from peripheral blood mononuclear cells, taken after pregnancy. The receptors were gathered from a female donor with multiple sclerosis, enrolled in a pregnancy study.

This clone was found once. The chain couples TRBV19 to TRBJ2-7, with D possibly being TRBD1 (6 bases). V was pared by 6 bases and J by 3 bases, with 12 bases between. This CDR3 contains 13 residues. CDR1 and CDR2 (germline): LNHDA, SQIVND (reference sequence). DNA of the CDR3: TGTGCCAGTAGCTCTGGACAGAACTACGAGCAGTACTTC. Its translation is CASSSGQNYEQYF.

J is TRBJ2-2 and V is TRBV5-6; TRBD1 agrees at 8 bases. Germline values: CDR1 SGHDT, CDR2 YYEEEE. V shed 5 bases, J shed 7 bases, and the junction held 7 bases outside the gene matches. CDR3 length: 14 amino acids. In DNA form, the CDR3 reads TGTGCCAGCAGGGTCACAGGGGGTGGCGGGGAGCTGTTTTTT. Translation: CASRVTGGGGELFF.

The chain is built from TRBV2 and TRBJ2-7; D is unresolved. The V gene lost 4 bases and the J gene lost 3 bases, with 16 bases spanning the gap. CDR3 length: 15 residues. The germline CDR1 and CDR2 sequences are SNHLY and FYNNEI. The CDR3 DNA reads TGTGCCAGCAGTGGGGCCTACGTATTCGACTACGAGCAGTACTTC. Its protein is CASSGAYVFDYEQYF.

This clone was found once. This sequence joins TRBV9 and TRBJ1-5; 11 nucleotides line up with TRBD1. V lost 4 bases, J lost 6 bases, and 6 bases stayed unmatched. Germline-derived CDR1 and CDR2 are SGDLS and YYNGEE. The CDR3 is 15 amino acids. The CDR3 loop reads CASSLGTGGGQPQHF. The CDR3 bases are TGTGCCAGCAGCCTCGGGACAGGGGGGGGTCAGCCCCAGCATTTT.

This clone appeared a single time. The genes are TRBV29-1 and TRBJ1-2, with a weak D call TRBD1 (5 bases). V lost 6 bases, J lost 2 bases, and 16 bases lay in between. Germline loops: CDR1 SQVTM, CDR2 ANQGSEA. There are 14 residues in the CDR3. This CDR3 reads CSVLARDRNYGYTF. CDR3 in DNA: TGCAGCGTCCTCGCCCGAGACAGAAACTATGGCTACACCTTC.

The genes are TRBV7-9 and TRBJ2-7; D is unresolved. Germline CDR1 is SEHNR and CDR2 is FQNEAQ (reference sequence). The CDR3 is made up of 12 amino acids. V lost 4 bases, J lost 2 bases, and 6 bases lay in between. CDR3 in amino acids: CASSSLTYEQYF. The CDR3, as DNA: TGTGCCAGCAGCTCCCTTACCTACGAGCAGTACTTC.

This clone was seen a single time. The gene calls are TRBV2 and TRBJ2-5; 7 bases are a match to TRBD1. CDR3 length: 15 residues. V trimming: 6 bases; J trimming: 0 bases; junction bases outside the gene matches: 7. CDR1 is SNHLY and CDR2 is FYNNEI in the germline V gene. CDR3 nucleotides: TGTGCCAGCAGAGTCGGGACAGAGTACCAAGAGACCCAGTACTTC. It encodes CASRVGTEYQETQYF. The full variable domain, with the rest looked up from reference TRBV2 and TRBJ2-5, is EPEVTQTPSHQVTQMGQEVILRCVPISNHLYFYWYRQILGQKVEFLVSFYNNEISEKSEIFDDQFSVERPDGSNFTLKIRSTKLEDSAMYFCASRVGTEYQETQYFGPGTRLLVL.

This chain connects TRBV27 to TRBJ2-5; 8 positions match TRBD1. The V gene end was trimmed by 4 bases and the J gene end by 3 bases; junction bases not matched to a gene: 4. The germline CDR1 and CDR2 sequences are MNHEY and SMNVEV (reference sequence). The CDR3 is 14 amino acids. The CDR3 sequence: CASSSGQEEETQYF. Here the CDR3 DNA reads TGTGCCAGCAGTTCGGGACAGGAGGAAGAGACCCAGTACTTC.

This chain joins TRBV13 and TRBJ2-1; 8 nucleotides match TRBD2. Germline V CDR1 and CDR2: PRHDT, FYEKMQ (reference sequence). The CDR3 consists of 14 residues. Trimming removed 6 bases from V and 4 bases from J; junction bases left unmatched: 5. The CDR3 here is CASSRPSGYNEQFF. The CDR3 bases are TGTGCCAGCAGTCGACCTAGCGGGTACAATGAGCAGTTCTTC.

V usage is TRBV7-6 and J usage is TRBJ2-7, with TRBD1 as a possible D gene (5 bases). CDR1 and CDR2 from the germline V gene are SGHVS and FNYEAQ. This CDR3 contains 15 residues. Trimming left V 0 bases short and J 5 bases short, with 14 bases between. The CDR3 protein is CASSLARTTRNEQYF. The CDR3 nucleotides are TGTGCCAGCAGCTTAGCCCGGACAACGAGAAACGAGCAGTACTTC.

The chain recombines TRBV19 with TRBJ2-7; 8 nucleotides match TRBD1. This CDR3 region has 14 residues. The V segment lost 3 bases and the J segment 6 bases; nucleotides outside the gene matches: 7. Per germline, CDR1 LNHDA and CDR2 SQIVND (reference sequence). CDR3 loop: CASSITGGSGEQYF. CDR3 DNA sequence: TGTGCCAGTAGTATCACAGGGGGTTCGGGCGAGCAGTACTTC. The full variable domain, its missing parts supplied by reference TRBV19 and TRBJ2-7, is DGGITQSPKYLFRKEGQNVTLSCEQNLNHDAMYWYRQDPGQGLRLIYYSQIVNDFQKGDIAEGYSVSREKKESFPLTVTSAQKNPTAFYLCASSITGGSGEQYFGPGTRLTVT.

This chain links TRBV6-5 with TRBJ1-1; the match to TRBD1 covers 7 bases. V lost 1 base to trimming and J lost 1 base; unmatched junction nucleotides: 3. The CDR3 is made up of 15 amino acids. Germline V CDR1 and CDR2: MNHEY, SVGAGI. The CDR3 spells CASSYWTGENTEAFF. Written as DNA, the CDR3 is TGTGCCAGCAGTTACTGGACAGGTGAGAACACTGAAGCTTTCTTT.

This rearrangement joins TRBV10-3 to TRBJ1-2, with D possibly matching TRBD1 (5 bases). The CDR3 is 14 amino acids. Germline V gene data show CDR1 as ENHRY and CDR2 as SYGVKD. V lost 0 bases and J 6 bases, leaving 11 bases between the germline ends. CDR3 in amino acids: CAISESRDFDGYTF. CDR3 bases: TGTGCCATCAGTGAGTCGAGGGACTTTGATGGCTACACCTTC.

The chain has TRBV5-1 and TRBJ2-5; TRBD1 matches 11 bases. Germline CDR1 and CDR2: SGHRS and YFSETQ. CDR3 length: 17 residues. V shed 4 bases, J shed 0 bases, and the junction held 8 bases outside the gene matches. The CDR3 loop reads CASSKGTGGFDQETQYF. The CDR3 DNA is TGCGCCAGCAGCAAAGGGACAGGGGGTTTCGACCAAGAGACCCAGTACTTC.

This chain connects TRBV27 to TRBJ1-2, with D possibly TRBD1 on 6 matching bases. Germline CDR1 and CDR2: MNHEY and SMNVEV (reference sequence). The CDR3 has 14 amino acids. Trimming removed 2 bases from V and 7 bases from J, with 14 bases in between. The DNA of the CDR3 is TGTGCCAGCAGTTTAACGGGACACCGCTTTGGCTACACCTTC. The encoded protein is CASSLTGHRFGYTF.

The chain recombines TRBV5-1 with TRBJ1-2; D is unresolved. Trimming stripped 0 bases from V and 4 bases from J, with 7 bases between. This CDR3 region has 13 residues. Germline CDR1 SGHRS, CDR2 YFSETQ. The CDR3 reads CASSLERSYGYTF. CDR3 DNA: TGCGCCAGCAGCTTGGAGCGGTCCTATGGCTACACCTTC.

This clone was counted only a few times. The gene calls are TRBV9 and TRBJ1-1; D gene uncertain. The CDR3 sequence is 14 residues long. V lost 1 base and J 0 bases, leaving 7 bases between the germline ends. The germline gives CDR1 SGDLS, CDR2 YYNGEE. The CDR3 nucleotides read TGTGCCAGCAGCGTAACAAACATGAACACTGAAGCTTTCTTT. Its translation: CASSVTNMNTEAFF.

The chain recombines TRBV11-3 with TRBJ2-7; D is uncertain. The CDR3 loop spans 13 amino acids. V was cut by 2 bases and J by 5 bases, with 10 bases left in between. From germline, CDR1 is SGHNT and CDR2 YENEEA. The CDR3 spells CASSLRGLDEQYF. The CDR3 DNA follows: TGTGCCAGCAGCTTACGCGGCCTCGACGAGCAGTACTTC.

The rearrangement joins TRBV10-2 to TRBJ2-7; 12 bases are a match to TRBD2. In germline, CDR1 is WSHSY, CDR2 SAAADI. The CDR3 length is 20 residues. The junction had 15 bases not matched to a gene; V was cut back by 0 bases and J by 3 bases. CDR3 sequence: CASSESPISSGGAFGYEQYF. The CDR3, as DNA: TGCGCCAGCAGTGAGTCGCCCATTTCTAGCGGGGGGGCCTTTGGCTACGAGCAGTACTTC.

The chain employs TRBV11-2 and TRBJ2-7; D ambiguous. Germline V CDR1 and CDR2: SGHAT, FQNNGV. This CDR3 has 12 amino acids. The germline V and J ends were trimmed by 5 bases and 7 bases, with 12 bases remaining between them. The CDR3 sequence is CASSRTSLEQYF. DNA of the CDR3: TGTGCCAGCAGCCGTACTTCCTTGGAGCAGTACTTC.

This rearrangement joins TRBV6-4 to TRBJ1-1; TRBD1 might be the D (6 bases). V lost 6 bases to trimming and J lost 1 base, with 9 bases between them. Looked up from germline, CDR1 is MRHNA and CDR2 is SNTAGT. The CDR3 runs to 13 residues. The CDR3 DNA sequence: TGTGCCAGCAGGGGACACCCGAACACTGAAGCTTTCTTT. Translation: CASRGHPNTEAFF.

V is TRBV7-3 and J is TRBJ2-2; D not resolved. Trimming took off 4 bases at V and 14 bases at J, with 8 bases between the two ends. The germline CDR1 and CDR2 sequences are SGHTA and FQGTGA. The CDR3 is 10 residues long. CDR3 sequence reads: CASSSIPLFF. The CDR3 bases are TGTGCCAGCAGCTCCATTCCCCTGTTTTTT.